Below, 7 T cell receptor beta chains from the same sample are listed, as sequenced in a study of shared clonotypes between healthy human individuals. Sequenced by immunoSEQ multiplex PCR; TCRdb stores in-frame clones only, minus some. The top ten hold 0.5% to 0.6% of the sample, which has over 850,000 clones, about 80% seen once. The sample taken for sequencing was memory CD4+ T cells from PBMCs. Subset of the sample: CD45RA-negative fraction. The receptors were sampled from a man aged 18 to 30 in good health. Some clones in this sample may be carry-over from other donors' samples.

The V gene is TRBV29-1, the J gene TRBJ1-2, with a weak D call TRBD1 (5 bases). CDR1 is SQVTM, CDR2 ANQGSEA, per germline. The CDR3 sequence is 16 residues long. Trimming removed 5 bases at V and 2 bases at J, with 21 bases between. CDR3 protein: CSVLGEGQRGNYGYTF. DNA for the CDR3: TGCAGCGTTCTAGGCGAGGGGCAAAGGGGAAACTATGGCTACACCTTC.

The J gene is TRBJ2-1, the V gene TRBV7-3; D not certain. The germline V gene has CDR1 SGHTA and CDR2 FQGTGA. V gave up 0 bases and J gave up 8 bases, with 14 bases separating them. This CDR3 is 15 amino acids long. DNA of the CDR3: TGTGCCAGCAGCTTAACGGCGGCTCAGATCTATGAGCAGTTCTTC. Its translation: CASSLTAAQIYEQFF.

V usage is TRBV2 and J usage is TRBJ1-5; no clear D. The CDR3 sequence is 16 residues long. Germline lookup yields CDR1 SNHLY and CDR2 FYNNEI. The ends were cut back, 3 bases at V and 4 bases at J, with 16 bases in the middle. For the CDR3, the DNA is TGTGCCAGCAGTGACCCTGCCGGGCGCCCAAATCAGCCCCAGCATTTT. It encodes CASSDPAGRPNQPQHF.

The gene calls are TRBV28 and TRBJ1-2, with 9 bases lining up with TRBD1. This CDR3 region has 18 residues. The germline CDR1 and CDR2 sequences are MDHEN and SYDVKM. With V trimmed by 1 base and J by 1 base, 10 bases remained unmatched. The CDR3: CASSLLQGAATSNYGYTF. The DNA for the CDR3 is TGTGCCAGCAGTTTATTACAGGGGGCTGCGACGAGTAACTATGGCTACACCTTC.

The J gene is TRBJ2-6, the V gene TRBV7-9; a weak D match, TRBD1 (6 bases). The V end lost 5 bases, the J end lost 0 bases, and 11 bases lay between the germline ends. Germline-derived CDR1 and CDR2 are SEHNR and FQNEAQ (reference sequence). The CDR3 runs to 16 residues. The CDR3 sequence is CASSRTGSSGANVLTF. The CDR3 nucleotides read TGTGCCAGCAGCCGAACAGGGAGCTCTGGGGCCAACGTCCTGACTTTC. Using reference TRBV7-9 and TRBJ2-6 for the parts outside the CDR3, the full variable domain is DTGVSQNPRHKITKRGQNVTFRCDPISEHNRLYWYRQTLGQGPEFLTYFQNEAQLEKSRLLSDRFSAERPKGSFSTLEIQRTEQGDSAMYLCASSRTGSSGANVLTFGAGSRLTVL.

The sample holds a few counts of this clone. The chain has TRBV7-2 and TRBJ2-1; unclear D gene. The ends were cut back, 5 bases at V and 7 bases at J, with 18 bases in the middle. The germline CDR1 and CDR2 sequences are SGHTA and FQGNSA. The CDR3 is made up of 15 amino acids. In DNA, the CDR3 is TGTGCCAGCAGCCCGAACCGAGGCTATGGGAATGAGCAGTTCTTC. Its translation is CASSPNRGYGNEQFF.

The gene calls are TRBV29-1 and TRBJ1-4; D unclear. Germline V gene data show CDR1 as SQVTM and CDR2 as ANQGSEA. V was trimmed by 4 bases and J by 7 bases, leaving 10 bases between them. This CDR3 contains 12 residues. Here the CDR3 DNA reads TGCAGCGTTGCCCGGGGATCTGAAAAACTGTTTTTT. This translates into CSVARGSEKLFF.